One and the same sample provided the 14 T cell receptor beta chains below, sequenced in a study of blood T cell repertoires in COVID-19. Data came from immunoSEQ multiplex PCR; TCRdb stores just in-frame clones and leaves some out. The table lists approximately 85,000 clones, roughly 87% of them singletons. Sequencing used peripheral blood. The source of these receptors is a woman in her forties or fifties with active or convalescent COVID-19.

Written as DNA, the CDR3 is TGCGCCAGCAGCCAAGTTATGGCCTCTGGGGCCAACGTCCTGACTTTC. As protein: CASSQVMASGANVLTF. This chain joins TRBV4-3 and TRBJ2-6; D gene ambiguous. The CDR3 covers 16 residues. V was trimmed by 1 base and J by 0 bases, leaving 7 bases between them. CDR1 and CDR2 from the germline V gene are LGHNA and YSLEER.

The rearrangement uses TRBV19 and TRBJ2-4; TRBD1 is a possible D gene (6 bases). Germline V gives CDR1 LNHDA, CDR2 SQIVND (reference sequence). Trimming shortened V by 0 bases and J by 3 bases, and 21 bases separated the two germline ends. The CDR3 is 19 residues long. The CDR3 region is CASSIETGTSGVNKNIQYF. The CDR3 bases are TGTGCCAGTAGTATAGAAACCGGGACAAGTGGAGTGAACAAAAACATTCAGTACTTC.

The chain carries TRBV15 and TRBJ2-3; 7 bases align to TRBD2. The germline V gene has CDR1 LNHNV and CDR2 YYDKDF (reference sequence). The V gene end was trimmed by 4 bases and the J gene end by 2 bases; junction bases not matched to a gene: 9. The CDR3 has 16 amino acids. The CDR3 spells CATSIQAGPYTDTQYF. For the CDR3, the DNA is TGTGCCACCAGCATCCAAGCGGGGCCATACACAGATACGCAGTATTTT.

This clone was found once. The V and J genes are TRBV10-2 and TRBJ1-1, with unresolved D. The V and J ends lost 6 bases and 3 bases respectively, with 17 bases between them. The CDR3 is 15 amino acids. Germline V CDR1 and CDR2: WSHSY, SAAADI. Written as DNA, the CDR3 is TGCGCCAGCAGCCTACCCGCCAAACAGCACACTGAAGCTTTCTTT. Amino acids: CASSLPAKQHTEAFF.

This clone was seen once. The V call is TRBV5-1, the J call TRBJ2-3; 7 nucleotides agree with TRBD2. CDR1 is SGHRS, CDR2 YFSETQ, per germline. The length of the CDR3 is 16 residues. Losses at the gene ends were 0 bases for V and 0 bases for J; bases not matched to a gene: 4. For the CDR3, the DNA is TGCGCCAGCAGCTTGGCCCCAGCGGGGAGCACAGATACGCAGTATTTT. Protein product: CASSLAPAGSTDTQYF.

The chain uses TRBV19 and TRBJ2-1, with D unresolved. Trimming removed 1 base at V and 3 bases at J, with 4 bases between. The CDR3 sequence is 13 residues long. Germline CDR1 is LNHDA and CDR2 is SQIVND (reference sequence). The CDR3 coding sequence is TGTGCCAGTAGTATAGGCAGCTACAATGAGCAGTTCTTC. Amino acid sequence: CASSIGSYNEQFF.

This chain uses TRBV14 with TRBJ1-2, with 8 bases fitting TRBD1. After removal of 1 base from V and 3 bases from J, the junction contained 4 bases not matched to a gene. Germline CDR1 SGHDN, CDR2 FVKESK. CDR3 length: 15 amino acids. Here the CDR3 DNA reads TGTGCCAGCAGCCAAGCGCAGGGGGCTTACTATGGCTACACCTTC. Translating gives CASSQAQGAYYGYTF.

V gene TRBV12-5 combines with J gene TRBJ1-5, with D perhaps TRBD1 (6 bases). The CDR3 spans 15 residues. Trimming pared 7 bases from V and 4 bases from J, leaving 17 bases between. CDR1 LGHNT and CDR2 FRNRAP come from the germline V gene. As DNA, the CDR3 is TGTGCTAGTGCTCGAACCGGGACACTTAATCAGCCCCAGCATTTT. Translating gives CASARTGTLNQPQHF.

The chain has TRBV15 and TRBJ2-1, with D possibly matching TRBD2 (6 bases). V lost 0 bases and J 8 bases, leaving 17 bases between the germline ends. The CDR3 totals 16 residues. Germline-derived CDR1 and CDR2 are LNHNV and YYDKDF (reference sequence). DNA of the CDR3: TGTGCCACCAGCAGAGATGGGGGGAGTAGGTTAGATGAGCAGTTCTTC. Translation: CATSRDGGSRLDEQFF.

This chain connects TRBV9 to TRBJ2-1; 7 bases are shared with TRBD1. The CDR3 length is 15 residues. Germline loops: CDR1 SGDLS, CDR2 YYNGEE. J gave up 4 bases and V 4 bases, and 8 bases lay outside the gene matches. CDR3 DNA: TGTGCCAGCAGCACCCAATCGGGACAGTACAATGAGCAGTTCTTC. This sequence encodes CASSTQSGQYNEQFF.

The gene calls are TRBV19 and TRBJ2-7; D is possibly TRBD1 (5 bases). Germline values: CDR1 LNHDA, CDR2 SQIVND (reference sequence). With 4 bases removed from V and 2 bases from J, the gap between germline ends came to 12 bases. This CDR3 has 14 amino acids. CDR3 protein: CASSTGAGPYEQYF. The DNA of the CDR3 is TGTGCCAGTAGTACCGGAGCAGGGCCCTACGAGCAGTACTTC.

The J gene is TRBJ1-2, the V gene TRBV6-2 or TRBV6-3; the match to TRBD1 covers 8 bases. Trimming removed 2 bases from V and 6 bases from J; junction bases left unmatched: 5. The CDR3 extends over 14 amino acids. CDR1 and CDR2 from the germline V gene are MNHEY and SVGEGT. The CDR3 nucleotides read TGTGCCAGCAGTTACAATCGACAGGGGAATGGCTACACCTTC. This gives the protein CASSYNRQGNGYTF.

The rearrangement joins TRBV7-9 to TRBJ2-3, with 8 nucleotides matching TRBD2. V was pared by 3 bases and J by 5 bases, with 4 bases of the junction left unmatched. The CDR3 contains 14 residues. Germline V lookup: CDR1 SEHNR, CDR2 FQNEAQ (reference sequence). CDR3 DNA sequence: TGTGCCAGCAGCTTCGGGGGGGCCGGAGATACGCAGTATTTT. It yields the protein CASSFGGAGDTQYF.

The rearrangement uses TRBV6-5 and TRBJ1-6; maybe TRBD1 (5 bases). Germline V CDR1 and CDR2: MNHEY, SVGAGI. Trimming took 5 bases from V and 7 from J, leaving 9 bases between them. The CDR3 covers 13 residues. Here the CDR3 DNA reads TGTGCCAGCAGTCCTAGGGGCAATTCACCCCTCCACTTT. As protein: CASSPRGNSPLHF.